Listed here are 5 T cell receptor beta chains from one sample, sequenced in a study of neoadjuvant anti-PD-1 for oral cavity cancer. Profiled with immunoSEQ multiplex PCR; TCRdb holds only in-frame clones, not every one. The repertoire holds fewer than 15,000 clones, with about three fifths as singletons. Sequencing used tumor tissue, obtained before nivolumab (anti-PD-1) treatment. All receptors derive from a person aged 40 to 85 with oral cavity squamous cell carcinoma.

This chain joins TRBV28 and TRBJ2-7; possibly TRBD1 for D (5 bases). This CDR3 is 13 amino acids long. CDR1 MDHEN and CDR2 SYDVKM come from the germline V gene. V lost 1 base, J lost 12 bases, and 16 bases lay in between. CDR3 bases: TGTGCCAGCAGTTTATCAGGGCAATCTCCTCGGTACTTC. It is translated as CASSLSGQSPRYF.

In its sample, this clone was seen a few times. The rearrangement links TRBV2 to TRBJ2-1; a weak D match, TRBD2 (6 bases). Germline V gene lookup returns CDR1 SNHLY and CDR2 FYNNEI. The V gene lost 10 bases and the J gene lost 2 bases, with 15 bases spanning the gap. This CDR3 has 14 residues. The CDR3 reads CATKYSGPYNEQFF. In DNA, the CDR3 is TGTGCCACCAAATATAGCGGTCCCTACAATGAGCAGTTCTTC.

This clone showed up just a few times. V is TRBV5-1 and J is TRBJ1-2, with unresolved D. The ends were cut back, 0 bases at V and 3 bases at J, with 12 bases in the middle. The CDR3 covers 15 residues. Germline assignment: CDR1 SGHRS and CDR2 YFSETQ. CDR3: CASSLGTLRDYGYTF. The CDR3 DNA sequence: TGCGCCAGCAGCTTGGGCACACTCCGGGACTATGGCTACACCTTC.

This clone was seen a handful of times. The chain is built from TRBV2 and TRBJ2-1, with D tentatively TRBD2 (6 bases). V lost 3 bases and J 13 bases, leaving 10 bases between the germline ends. The CDR3 is 11 amino acids. Germline V lookup: CDR1 SNHLY, CDR2 FYNNEI. The CDR3 nucleotides are TGTGCCAGCAGTGAGAGCGGGCCACAGTTCTTC. Protein sequence: CASSESGPQFF. Together with reference TRBV2 and TRBJ2-1, the CDR3 gives the full variable domain: EPEVTQTPSHQVTQMGQEVILRCVPISNHLYFYWYRQILGQKVEFLVSFYNNEISEKSEIFDDQFSVERPDGSNFTLKIRSTKLEDSAMYFCASSESGPQFFGPGTRLTVL.

Sample share makes this clone medium-sized (0.01 to 0.1%). The rearrangement links TRBV4-1 to TRBJ1-1; D may be TRBD1 (6 bases). Trimming took off 5 bases at V and 5 bases at J, with 24 bases between the two ends. The CDR3 spans 17 residues. Per germline, CDR1 MGHRA and CDR2 YSYEKL. The CDR3: CASSSQFPVSQGTEAFF. The DNA for the CDR3 is TGCGCCAGCAGCTCCCAATTCCCCGTCAGCCAGGGGACTGAAGCTTTCTTT.